This T cell receptor beta chain emerged from a study of glioma-infiltrating T cells. TCR alpha and beta CDR3 regions were amplified from RNA using iRepertoire nested multiplex PCR. TCRdb used MiXCR to reprocess the multiplex PCR reads, holding one entry per CDR3 protein. The profile shows more than 20,000 distinct CDR3 sequences, 20% to 25% of them singletons. Germline loops: CDR1 LGHNA, CDR2 YNFKEQ. The CDR3 length is 16 residues. V shed 4 bases, J shed 6 bases, and the junction held 7 bases outside the gene matches. V usage is TRBV4-2 and J usage is TRBJ2-2; 11 bases agree with TRBD2. Sequencing was performed on glioma tissue, nonneoplastic brain tissue, or PBMCs (not recorded which). This clonotype was sampled from a human donor with low-grade glioma or glioblastoma, undergoing nonglioma brain surgery, or in good health (not recorded which). The CDR3 nucleotides are TGTGCCAGCAGCCTTCGACTAGCGGGGACCCCCGGGGAGCTGTTTTTT. Protein: CASSLRLAGTPGELFF.